This T cell receptor beta chain was identified in a study of response to subunit inactivated influenza vaccine (dated by TCRdb to the late 2010s). Study-wide context: To follow how T cells responded to a trivalent subunit inactivated influenza vaccine, the researchers relied on deep quantitative profiling of the T cell receptor repertoire. The paper's findings and limits, for the study overall: The authors proposed that each seasonal influenza vaccination may bring in only a limited number of new T cells.

Reading from cysteine to phenylalanine, the CDR3 counts 16 amino acids. Of all the DNA, just the CDR3 is kept, 48 bases in frame from base 1. V is shortened by 5 bases, J by 4 bases, and the region joining them spans 17 bases. CDR1 is given as SEHNR and CDR2 as FQNEAQ, both from the germline V gene (reference sequence). This clonotype was seen more than once but under ten times. Its antigen is not yet known. The input lacks base qualities; no much larger clone sits a single base away. The receptor library was made with RT-PCR. These reads were obtained on an Illumina HiSeq 2500. The public reads were reanalyzed by TCRdb: fastp trimming at Q25, MiXCR alignment, in-frame beta chains only. Every entry covers one CDR3 protein and lists the most common genes and DNA from its rows. The sample records 500,000 to 650,000 distinct CDR3 sequences, about 8% of which are singletons. The ten most abundant clones make up 10% to 15% of the sample.

The rearrangement joined TRBV7-9 to TRBJ2-2; perhaps TRBD1 is the D gene, with 6 bases matching. The starting material was PBMCs from blood, obtained around 25 months after vaccination. The sequence came from a man in his fifties or sixties who received an inactivated influenza vaccine. Donor details come from another sample of the same person, matched by shared clones. CDR3 region: CASSPFSGQATGELFF. Read as DNA, the sequence is TGTGCCAGCAGCCCCTTTTCGGGACAAGCCACCGGGGAGCTGTTTTTT.